Following are 8 T cell receptor beta chains from one sample sequenced in a study of Ad26.COV2.S vaccination and SARS-CoV-2 variants. The treatment is: around 19 received Ad26.COV2.S at low or high dose, single or two shots; several received placebo; per-sample allocation not given. Day 63 after the first injection of vaccine or placebo was the sampling time. Repertoires were generated with immunoSEQ multiplex PCR, while TCRdb's copy carries only in-frame clones and drops some. The sample records about 320,000 clones, just over 85% being singletons. This material consisted of peripheral blood, taken in a trial of Ad26.COV2.S vaccine versus placebo. The receptors here all came from a person aged 18-65 years who received the Ad26.COV2.S COVID-19 vaccine or a placebo.

The gene calls are TRBV4-3 and TRBJ1-2, with unresolved D. The germline V gene encodes CDR1 LGHNA and CDR2 YSLEER. Trimming shortened V by 5 bases and J by 4 bases, and 17 bases separated the two germline ends. The CDR3 covers 15 residues. The CDR3 bases are TGCGCCAGCAGCGAATCTTTGACGGTTCCCTATGGCTACACCTTC. It yields the protein CASSESLTVPYGYTF.

V usage is TRBV6-2 or TRBV6-3 and J usage is TRBJ1-2; D gene uncertain. V was clipped by 4 bases and J by 4 bases, with 19 bases between them. The CDR3 runs to 16 residues. The germline V gene encodes CDR1 MNHEY and CDR2 SVGEGT. CDR3 bases: TGTGCCAGCAGTTCCCGGGTCTTCAGGTCTGGCTATGGCTACACCTTC. Translated: CASSSRVFRSGYGYTF.

This clone was counted a single time. The chain has TRBV11-2 and TRBJ2-7; D is uncertain. The CDR3 is 14 amino acids. With 3 bases removed from V and 5 bases from J, the gap between germline ends came to 14 bases. The germline CDR1 and CDR2 sequences are SGHAT and FQNNGV. CDR3 sequence (DNA): TGTGCCAGCAGCTTGGGAATTCACGCCCACGAGCAGTACTTC. It is translated as CASSLGIHAHEQYF.

The V and J genes are TRBV3-1 (or the pseudogene TRBV3-2) and TRBJ1-2; D call uncertain. This CDR3 has 13 amino acids. Deletions cut 2 bases from V and 4 bases from J, with 8 bases between. CDR1 is LGHDT, CDR2 YNNKEL, per germline (reference sequence). The CDR3 region is CASSQTGSYGYTF. CDR3 in DNA: TGTGCCAGCAGCCAAACGGGTTCCTATGGCTACACCTTC.

The chain links TRBV2 to TRBJ2-7; D is unresolved. Trimming removed 2 bases at V and 2 bases at J, with 7 bases between. CDR3 length: 13 residues. Germline-derived CDR1 and CDR2 are SNHLY and FYNNEI. This CDR3 reads CASSESPTYEQYF. DNA for the CDR3: TGTGCCAGCAGTGAATCACCCACCTACGAGCAGTACTTC.

This clone has just one count. The chain links TRBV4-3 to TRBJ1-1, with no clear D. Germline-derived CDR1 and CDR2 are LGHNA and YSLEER. The CDR3 has 14 residues. The V gene lost 0 bases and the J gene lost 8 bases, with 13 bases spanning the gap. The chain's CDR3 is CASSQDEWGGEAFF. DNA of the CDR3: TGCGCCAGCAGCCAAGATGAATGGGGAGGGGAAGCTTTCTTT.

V and J are TRBV24-1 and TRBJ2-1, with D unclear. The CDR3 covers 13 residues. The V and J ends lost 5 bases and 4 bases respectively, with 8 bases between them. Germline V gives CDR1 KGHDR, CDR2 SFDVKD. For the CDR3, the DNA is TGTGCCACCAGTGCGGACGCTTACAATGAGCAGTTCTTC. It is translated as CATSADAYNEQFF.

This clone was seen just once. CDR3 DNA sequence: TGCGCCAGCAGCTACAGCCCCCAAGAGACCCAGTACTTC. It specifies CASSYSPQETQYF. The genes are TRBV5-1 and TRBJ2-5; D gene unclear. Deletions cut 3 bases from V and 1 base from J, with 7 bases between. The CDR3 runs 13 residues. The germline CDR1 and CDR2 sequences are SGHRS and YFSETQ.